The 10 T cell receptor beta chains below come from one sample, sequenced in a study of Graves' ophthalmopathy and Graves' hyperthyroidism. Transcripts of RNA were the source for amplifying TCR beta CDR3 regions. The authors performed first-round RT-PCR with HTBI primers and then a second-round multiplex PCR. Each CDR3 protein gets one entry after TCRdb re-called the multiplex PCR reads with MiXCR. The sample comprises roughly 380,000 distinct CDR3 sequences, roughly 15% of which are singletons, and roughly 7% rests with the top ten. The sample comprised peripheral blood. The receptors shown here come from a young woman with stable Graves' hyperthyroidism.

This clonotype has ten or more counts. The gene calls are TRBV6-1 and TRBJ2-4; the D is unclear. The CDR3 is made up of 12 amino acids. CDR1 is MNHNS and CDR2 is SASEGT in the germline V gene. The V end lost 5 bases, the J end lost 1 base, and 3 bases lay between the germline ends. The CDR3 nucleotides are TGTGCCAGCAGTCTCGCCAAAAACATTCAGTACTTC. Amino acids: CASSLAKNIQYF.

This clonotype was counted between two and nine times. J is TRBJ1-1 and V is TRBV5-1; D gene uncertain. Looked up from germline, CDR1 is SGHRS and CDR2 is YFSETQ. The V end lost 6 bases, the J end lost 5 bases, and 11 bases lay between the germline ends. The CDR3 runs to 12 residues. The CDR3 loop reads CASTRSGTEAFF. DNA for the CDR3: TGCGCCAGCACCCGGAGCGGAACTGAAGCTTTCTTT.

The V gene is TRBV19, the J gene TRBJ1-3; D unclear. V was trimmed by 7 bases and J by 0 bases, leaving 13 bases between them. The CDR3 spans 15 residues. Germline assignment: CDR1 LNHDA and CDR2 SQIVND (reference sequence). CDR3 amino acids: CASITDGVSGNTIYF. As DNA, the CDR3 is TGTGCCAGTATCACAGACGGAGTCTCTGGAAACACCATATATTTT.

This clonotype was seen repeatedly, ten times or more. The rearrangement links TRBV7-2 to TRBJ2-7, with a possible D match to TRBD1 (5 bases). V was pared by 0 bases and J by 5 bases, with 14 bases between. The germline V gene encodes CDR1 SGHTA and CDR2 FQGNSA. This CDR3 contains 15 residues. In DNA, the CDR3 is TGTGCCAGCAGCTTAGCGGGGCCAACCGAGGACGAGCAGTACTTC. Translated, it gives CASSLAGPTEDEQYF.

In this sample, this clonotype turned up many times. The V gene is TRBV12-3 or TRBV12-4, the J gene TRBJ1-2; D is undetermined. V shed 1 base and J shed 4 bases, with 7 bases lying between them. The CDR3 extends over 13 amino acids. This CDR3 reads CASSLEHIYGYTF. The CDR3 DNA reads as TGTGCCAGCAGTTTAGAACACATCTATGGCTACACCTTC.

This sequence joins TRBV18 and TRBJ1-6; 10 bases align to TRBD1. Germline lookup yields CDR1 KGHSH and CDR2 LQKENI. Unmatched junction bases numbered 4, after V lost 3 bases and J lost 8 bases. This CDR3 has 15 residues. CDR3: CASSPLTGGDSPLHF. The DNA for the CDR3 is TGTGCCAGCTCACCTCTGACAGGGGGCGATTCACCCCTCCACTTT. Complete variable domain (other parts from reference TRBV18 and TRBJ1-6): NAGVMQNPRHLVRRRGQEARLRCSPMKGHSHVYWYRQLPEEGLKFMVYLQKENIIDESGMPKERFSAEFPKEGPSILRIQQVVRGDSAAYFCASSPLTGGDSPLHFGNGTRLTVT.

In its sample, this clonotype was seen many times. The genes are TRBV6-5 and TRBJ1-2; D may be TRBD1 (6 bases). Deletions cut 3 bases from V and 3 bases from J, with 14 bases between. Germline assignment: CDR1 MNHEY and CDR2 SVGAGI. This CDR3 comprises 15 residues. The CDR3 reads CASSYSFTGHYGYTF. As DNA, the CDR3 is TGTGCCAGCAGTTATTCCTTTACAGGGCACTATGGCTACACCTTC.

This clonotype was recorded at least ten times. The genes are TRBV7-9 and TRBJ1-1; D perhaps matches TRBD1 (5 bases). Germline V gene sequence: CDR1 SEHNR, CDR2 FQNEAQ (reference sequence). V shed 5 bases and J shed 0 bases, with 10 bases lying between them. CDR3 length equals 14 residues. The CDR3 protein is CASSHTGLNTEAFF. In nucleotides, the CDR3 is TGTGCCAGCAGCCACACGGGACTGAACACTGAAGCTTTCTTT.

About this clonotype itself: Just one base apart from a much larger clone, this may be a read error. This chain joins TRBV11-2 and TRBJ1-3, with 7 bases that match TRBD1. CDR1 is SGHAT and CDR2 is FQNNGV in the germline V gene. The CDR3 loop spans 17 amino acids. The CDR3 loop is CASSRRTGPNSGNTICF. DNA of the CDR3: TGTGCCAGCAGCCGAAGGACAGGCCCAAACTCTGGAAACACCATATGTTTT.

The V and J genes are TRBV5-6 and TRBJ2-5, with D possibly being TRBD2 (5 bases). The V end lost 3 bases, the J end lost 2 bases, and 17 bases lay between the germline ends. In germline, CDR1 is SGHDT, CDR2 YYEEEE. This CDR3 region has 16 residues. The CDR3 reads CASSWAPSWGQETQYF. CDR3 DNA: TGTGCCAGCAGCTGGGCCCCTAGCTGGGGACAAGAGACCCAGTACTTC.